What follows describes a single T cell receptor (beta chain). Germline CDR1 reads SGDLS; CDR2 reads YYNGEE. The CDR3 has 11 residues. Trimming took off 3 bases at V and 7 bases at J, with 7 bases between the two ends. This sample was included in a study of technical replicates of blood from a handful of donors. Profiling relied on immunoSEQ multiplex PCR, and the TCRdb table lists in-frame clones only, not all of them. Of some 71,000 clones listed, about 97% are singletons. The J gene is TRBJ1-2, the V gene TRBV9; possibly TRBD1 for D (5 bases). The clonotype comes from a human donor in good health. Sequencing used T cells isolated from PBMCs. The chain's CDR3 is CASSATGGYTF. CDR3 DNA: TGTGCCAGCAGCGCTACAGGTGGCTACACCTTC.